The 18 T cell receptor beta chains listed next were all sequenced from one sample in a study of blood T cells in healthy people across ages. A sample-barcoded 5' primer and a J-beta primer mix were used in a second PCR of about 7 to 12 cycles. TCRdb fed the 5' RACE reads into MiXCR, producing one record per CDR3 protein. The table includes about 810,000 distinct CDR3 sequences, about 36% detected once. Sequencing was performed on blood. These receptors all stem from a man younger than 35 in good health.

On this clonotype: Possible read error: a much larger clone is one base away. The rearrangement links TRBV30 to TRBJ2-4, with D perhaps matching TRBD1 (6 bases). The last part of the DNA fits TRBJ2-5 better; the J call may be wrong. Germline values: CDR1 GTSNPN, CDR2 SVGIG (reference sequence). The CDR3 extends over 13 amino acids. The CDR3 nucleotides are TGTGCCTGGAACAGGGCCACGGAAGAGACCCAGTACTTC. This encodes CAWNRATEETQYF.

This clonotype was counted a few times. The V and J genes are TRBV5-6 and TRBJ2-2; 8 nucleotides line up with TRBD1. The CDR3 extends over 16 amino acids. Trimming cost V 6 bases and J 8 bases; bases outside gene matches: 15. Germline CDR1 reads SGHDT; CDR2 reads YYEEEE. The CDR3 coding sequence is TGTGCCAGCACCCTGACAGGGGCGTCCTCCACGGGGGAGCTGTTTTTT. Protein product: CASTLTGASSTGELFF.

This clonotype was observed many times. The chain joins TRBV29-1 to TRBJ2-3, with D uncertain. The CDR3 has 14 residues. Germline-derived CDR1 and CDR2 are SQVTM and ANQGSEA. V was cut by 6 bases and J by 3 bases, with 16 bases left in between. DNA of the CDR3: TGCAGCGTCGATGGTCCCGAAGGAACAGATACGCAGTATTTT. Translated, it gives CSVDGPEGTDTQYF.

CDR3 sequence reads: CSVGGLSITDTQYF. The CDR3 DNA reads as TGCAGCGTTGGAGGGCTCTCCATCACAGATACGCAGTATTTT. The chain joins TRBV29-1 to TRBJ2-3; D perhaps matches TRBD2 (5 bases). CDR1 SQVTM and CDR2 ANQGSEA come from the germline V gene. This CDR3 has 14 residues. V was shortened by 4 bases and J by 2 bases, with 13 bases between the two germline ends.

This clonotype was recorded a few times. Just one base apart from a much larger clone, this may be a read error. The chain employs TRBV6-5 and TRBJ2-3, with D hard to call. The V end lost 2 bases, the J end lost 0 bases, and 6 bases lay between the germline ends. Germline CDR1 is MNHEY and CDR2 is SVGAGI. The CDR3 is 14 residues long. The CDR3 is CASSYKLSTDTQYF. The CDR3 bases are TGTGCCAGCAGTTACAAACTCAGCACAGATACGCAGTATTTT.

This chain connects TRBV5-1 to TRBJ2-1, with 7 bases identical to TRBD1. The germline V gene has CDR1 SGHRS and CDR2 YFSETQ. V lost 5 bases and J lost 7; bases outside the gene matches: 12. The CDR3 extends over 15 amino acids. CDR3 nucleotide sequence: TGCGCCAGCAGGCAACGACAGGGCCCCGGGAATGAGCAGTTCTTC. This sequence encodes CASRQRQGPGNEQFF.

This clonotype was picked up a small number of times. The rearrangement links TRBV7-8 to TRBJ2-3, with D perhaps TRBD2 (6 bases). Germline V gives CDR1 SGHVS, CDR2 FQNEAQ. V lost 2 bases and J 4 bases, leaving 7 bases between the germline ends. The CDR3 spans 13 residues. The CDR3 here is CASSLWRADTQYF. The CDR3 DNA follows: TGTGCCAGCAGCTTATGGAGGGCAGATACGCAGTATTTT.

This chain uses TRBV7-2 with TRBJ2-7, with 8 bases fitting TRBD1. V was pared by 5 bases and J by 4 bases, with 7 bases of the junction left unmatched. Germline-derived CDR1 and CDR2 are SGHTA and FQGNSA. The CDR3 extends over 14 amino acids. The CDR3 reads CASSADRGGYEQYF. In DNA, the CDR3 is TGTGCCAGCAGCGCCGACAGGGGAGGTTACGAGCAGTACTTC. The complete variable domain, with remaining parts taken from reference TRBV7-2 and TRBJ2-7, reads GAGVSQSPSNKVTEKGKDVELRCDPISGHTALYWYRQSLGQGLEFLIYFQGNSAPDKSGLPSDRFSAERTGGSVSTLTIQRTQQEDSAVYLCASSADRGGYEQYFGPGTRLTVT.

This clonotype was picked up a small number of times. One base away lies a much larger clone, so this may be a sequencing read error. The genes are TRBV7-2 and TRBJ1-2, with TRBD1 matching 10 bases. There are 17 residues in the CDR3. The germline V gene encodes CDR1 SGHTA and CDR2 FQGNSA. CDR3 amino acids: CAGSGTGGQGRGYGYTF. CDR3 sequence (DNA): TGTGCCGGCAGCGGAACAGGGGGACAGGGGCGTGGCTATGGCTACACCTTC.

J is TRBJ1-1 and V is TRBV5-1; D not resolved. Trimming removed 4 bases from V and 6 bases from J, with 13 bases in between. The germline V gene encodes CDR1 SGHRS and CDR2 YFSETQ. The CDR3 sequence is 13 residues long. CDR3 bases: TGCGCCAGCAGCCCGGAATGGTCCCCTGAAGCTTTCTTT. This sequence encodes CASSPEWSPEAFF.

The J gene is TRBJ2-5, the V gene TRBV5-1; tentative D call: TRBD1 (6 bases). The CDR3 loop spans 16 amino acids. Germline V CDR1 and CDR2: SGHRS, YFSETQ. Trimming took off 4 bases at V and 5 bases at J, with 21 bases between the two ends. As DNA, the CDR3 is TGCGCCAGCAGCCCCAACCCCGGGACATCCTGGGAGACCCAGTACTTC. It encodes CASSPNPGTSWETQYF.

The chain carries TRBV9 and TRBJ1-1, with 10 bases that match TRBD1. The CDR3 loop spans 15 amino acids. The junction had 4 bases not matched to a gene; V was cut back by 2 bases and J by 3 bases. Per germline, CDR1 SGDLS and CDR2 YYNGEE. The chain's CDR3 is CASSVSGTGDTEAFF. In nucleotides, the CDR3 is TGTGCCAGCAGCGTCTCCGGGACAGGGGACACTGAAGCTTTCTTT.

The gene calls are TRBV4-1 and TRBJ2-1; 7 bases are shared with TRBD1. Germline values: CDR1 MGHRA, CDR2 YSYEKL. The V segment lost 8 bases and the J segment 7 bases; nucleotides outside the gene matches: 11. There are 14 residues in the CDR3. The DNA for the CDR3 is TGCGCCAGCCGGGAAGGGTTACAGGGGAATGAGCAGTTCTTC. Its translation: CASREGLQGNEQFF.

The rearrangement joins TRBV6-5 to TRBJ2-2; 9 bases align to TRBD2. The CDR3 has 16 amino acids. Trimming removed 6 bases from V and 7 bases from J; junction bases left unmatched: 12. CDR1 and CDR2 (germline): MNHEY, SVGAGI. CDR3: CASRDLAGERGGELFF. The CDR3 DNA reads TGTGCCAGCAGAGACTTAGCGGGGGAGAGAGGCGGGGAGCTGTTTTTT.

This clonotype was counted many times. The chain links TRBV7-3 to TRBJ2-1; 8 nucleotides align to TRBD2. J gave up 7 bases and V 3 bases, and 5 bases lay outside the gene matches. Looked up from germline, CDR1 is SGHTA and CDR2 is FQGTGA. The CDR3 extends over 14 amino acids. The CDR3 region has the DNA TGTGCCAGCAGCTTCGGGACTAGACTTAATGAGCAGTTCTTC. It is translated as CASSFGTRLNEQFF.

A few counts support this clonotype. The chain recombines TRBV5-1 with TRBJ1-1; 8 nucleotides align to TRBD1. The CDR3 loop spans 15 amino acids. Germline trimming cut 1 base from V and 5 bases from J; bases unmatched to any gene: 7. From germline, CDR1 is SGHRS and CDR2 YFSETQ. DNA for the CDR3: TGCGCCAGCAGCTTGAATGGGCAGGGGGCGACTGAAGCTTTCTTT. It specifies CASSLNGQGATEAFF.

This clonotype was seen more than once but under ten times. The chain couples TRBV3-1 to TRBJ2-7, with D possibly TRBD2 on 6 matching bases. The germline V gene encodes CDR1 LGHDT and CDR2 YNNKEL (reference sequence). Trimming shortened V by 3 bases and J by 7 bases, and 10 bases separated the two germline ends. This CDR3 has 12 amino acids. DNA for the CDR3: TGTGCCAGCAGCCAGACTAGGAATGAGCAGTACTTC. Encoded protein: CASSQTRNEQYF.

The chain has TRBV12-3 or TRBV12-4 and TRBJ1-1; 10 bases map to TRBD1. Germline trimming cut 4 bases from V and 5 bases from J; bases unmatched to any gene: 10. This CDR3 region has 16 residues. In DNA form, the CDR3 reads TGTGCCAGCAGTTCGGCCGGGACAGGGGAAGAGACTGAAGCTTTCTTT. Translated: CASSSAGTGEETEAFF.